Following are 12 T cell receptor beta chains from one sample sequenced in a study of blood T cell repertoires in COVID-19. This table comes from immunoSEQ multiplex PCR, and its TCRdb copy is limited to in-frame clones, with some not included. The sample shows 90,000 to 120,000 clones, roughly 84% of them seen only once. The specimen sequenced was peripheral blood. These TCRs come from a human donor in a cohort sampled during active COVID-19.

The rearrangement joins TRBV27 to TRBJ1-1; perhaps TRBD1 as D (6 bases). The CDR3 length is 14 residues. Germline V gene lookup returns CDR1 MNHEY and CDR2 SMNVEV (reference sequence). The V end lost 6 bases, the J end lost 4 bases, and 15 bases lay between the germline ends. CDR3 DNA: TGTGCCAGCAGCTCGGGGGGCTTTAGCACTGAAGCTTTCTTT. Translated: CASSSGGFSTEAFF.

The gene calls are TRBV7-9 and TRBJ1-1; 7 bases agree with TRBD1. Germline V gives CDR1 SEHNR, CDR2 FQNEAQ (reference sequence). The ends lost 1 base at V and 5 bases at J; junction bases unmatched: 4. This CDR3 has 14 amino acids. The DNA for the CDR3 is TGTGCCAGCAGCTTAGAGGGGGCTGGTACTGAAGCTTTCTTT. Amino acids: CASSLEGAGTEAFF.

This clone was counted between two and nine times. This chain links TRBV9 with TRBJ2-7; 7 nucleotides agree with TRBD1. Trimming removed 4 bases from V and 1 base from J; junction bases left unmatched: 2. The CDR3 is 13 amino acids. From germline, CDR1 is SGDLS and CDR2 YYNGEE. The CDR3 nucleotides read TGTGCCAGCAGCCCGGGACAGTCCTACGAGCAGTACTTC. Its protein is CASSPGQSYEQYF.

The chain combines TRBV7-3 with TRBJ2-3; TRBD2 matches at 7 bases. V lost 0 bases to trimming and J lost 5 bases; unmatched junction nucleotides: 2. The CDR3 has 14 residues. The germline CDR1 and CDR2 sequences are SGHTA and FQGTGA. CDR3 bases: TGTGCCAGCAGCTTAACGGGCGGGGGAGATACGCAGTATTTT. Translating it yields CASSLTGGGDTQYF.

The sample holds a few counts of this clone. V gene TRBV2 combines with J gene TRBJ2-7; 7 nucleotides match TRBD1. This CDR3 region has 14 residues. V shed 8 bases, J shed 5 bases, and the junction held 12 bases outside the gene matches. Germline lookup yields CDR1 SNHLY and CDR2 FYNNEI. CDR3 sequence (DNA): TGTGCCAGCGTCGAAGGGGGCTACGGCCACGAGCAGTACTTC. As protein: CASVEGGYGHEQYF.

The rearrangement joins TRBV19 to TRBJ2-5, with D hard to call. CDR3 length equals 11 residues. V was cut by 4 bases and J by 6 bases, with 6 bases left in between. The germline V gene has CDR1 LNHDA and CDR2 SQIVND (reference sequence). The CDR3 protein is CASSSAQTQYF. The DNA of the CDR3 is TGTGCCAGTAGTAGCGCTCAGACCCAGTACTTC.

V is TRBV6-2 or TRBV6-3 and J is TRBJ1-1; tentative D call: TRBD1 (5 bases). This CDR3 spans 14 amino acids. Germline V gene lookup returns CDR1 MNHEY and CDR2 SVGEGT. Trimming removed 8 bases from V and 0 bases from J, with 13 bases in between. The CDR3 region has the DNA TGTGCCAGCCGCCACAGGAGTATGAACACTGAAGCTTTCTTT. It translates to CASRHRSMNTEAFF.

The rearrangement uses TRBV27 and TRBJ2-1; perhaps TRBD1 as D (6 bases). Trimming shortened V by 0 bases and J by 2 bases, and 8 bases separated the two germline ends. The CDR3 has 15 amino acids. From germline, CDR1 is MNHEY and CDR2 SMNVEV (reference sequence). The CDR3 DNA reads TGTGCCAGCAGTTTATCGGGGACAACCTACAATGAGCAGTTCTTC. Protein sequence: CASSLSGTTYNEQFF.

The V call is TRBV29-1, the J call TRBJ1-2; 8 positions match TRBD1. CDR3 size: 15 residues. Germline loops: CDR1 SQVTM, CDR2 ANQGSEA. V lost 6 bases to trimming and J lost 0 bases; unmatched junction nucleotides: 9. This CDR3 is CSVQTGQGSNYGYTF. The CDR3 bases are TGCAGCGTGCAAACCGGACAGGGTTCTAACTATGGCTACACCTTC.

This clone was seen once. This chain links TRBV29-1 with TRBJ1-3; D gene uncertain. The CDR3 contains 14 residues. The germline V gene has CDR1 SQVTM and CDR2 ANQGSEA. The V and J ends lost 1 base and 7 bases respectively, with 14 bases between them. CDR3: CSVEVQGRRNTIYF. CDR3 nucleotide sequence: TGCAGCGTTGAAGTCCAAGGCAGGAGGAACACCATATATTTT.

This clone showed up just a few times. The chain links TRBV3-1 (or the pseudogene TRBV3-2) to TRBJ1-5; possibly TRBD1 for D (5 bases). The CDR3 consists of 13 residues. The germline V gene has CDR1 LGHDT and CDR2 YNNKEL (reference sequence). The ends were cut back, 2 bases at V and 7 bases at J, with 9 bases in the middle. CDR3 amino acids: CASSQQGSQPQHF. CDR3 nucleotide sequence: TGTGCCAGCAGCCAACAGGGATCCCAGCCCCAGCATTTT.

In DNA form, the CDR3 reads TGTGCCAGCAGCCAAGACAGGGGACGAACTGAAGCTTTCTTT. Protein: CASSQDRGRTEAFF. The rearrangement links TRBV4-2 to TRBJ1-1, with TRBD1 as a possible D gene (6 bases). CDR1 and CDR2 (germline): LGHNA, YNFKEQ. The CDR3 is 14 amino acids. The V gene lost 0 bases and the J gene lost 5 bases, with 10 bases spanning the gap.